This entry lists 2 T cell receptor beta chains sequenced from one sample in a study of T cell repertoires in cytomegalovirus infection. A single record per CDR3 protein comes from TCRdb applying MiXCR to the reads. The sample consists of about 450,000 distinct CDR3 sequences, roughly 30% of them appearing once. The specimen was PBMCs. These receptors all come from a human donor in good health (CMV status not recorded). Some clones in this sample may be carry-over from other donors' samples.

The chain has TRBV7-9 and TRBJ1-1; D not resolved. Germline CDR1 reads SEHNR; CDR2 reads FQNEAQ (reference sequence). CDR3 length equals 14 residues. V was trimmed by 0 bases and J by 4 bases, leaving 9 bases between them. In DNA, the CDR3 is TGTGCCAGCAGCTTAGCGGGGAGTGCCACTGAAGCTTTCTTT. This codes for CASSLAGSATEAFF.

The CDR3 region is CSAPGTGNEKLFF. CDR3 coding DNA: TGCAGTGCTCCCGGGACAGGGAATGAAAAACTGTTTTTT. This rearrangement joins TRBV20-1 to TRBJ1-4; TRBD1 matches at 9 bases. CDR1 is DFQATT and CDR2 is SNEGSKA in the germline V gene (reference sequence). The CDR3 loop spans 13 amino acids. The V segment lost 5 bases and the J segment 5 bases; nucleotides outside the gene matches: 3.